This T cell receptor (beta chain) was sequenced in a study of blood T cell repertoires in COVID-19. In the study overall: Acute and convalescent COVID-19 samples came from the United States, Italy and Spain. The cDNA or gDNA used as material had been derived from T cells, B-cell-depleted T cells, or PBMCs.

V lost 3 bases, J lost 2 bases, and 2 bases lay in between. The CDR3 loop spans 12 amino acids. Germline assignment: CDR1 SGHAT and CDR2 FQNNGV. Under the authors' procedure: Researchers report that nucleated cell counts were estimated from reference gene primer amplification. The data were produced by immunoSEQ multiplex PCR, yet TCRdb's version contains in-frame clones alone and is incomplete. For V, J and clone size, that table is used; D and trimming come from the DNA. Here the sample spans approximately 75,000 clones, over 65% being singletons. The sequencing input was peripheral blood. The J gene is TRBJ1-5, the V gene TRBV11-2; D not certain. The sequence came from a human donor with acute or convalescent COVID-19. The donor label of this sample is uncertain. The chain's CDR3 is CASSFGNQPQHF. Written as DNA, the CDR3 is TGTGCCAGCAGCTTCGGCAATCAGCCCCAGCATTTT. Filled out from reference TRBV11-2 and TRBJ1-5, the complete variable domain reads EAGVAQSPRYKIIEKRQSVAFWCNPISGHATLYWYQQILGQGPKLLIQFQNNGVVDDSQLPKDRFSAERLKGVDSTLKIQPAKLEDSAVYLCASSFGNQPQHFGDGTRLSIL.